The 27 T cell receptor beta chains below all came from one sample that was sequenced in a study of blood T cell repertoires in COVID-19. TCRdb keeps only in-frame clones here, not all; method: immunoSEQ multiplex PCR. Of around 220,000 clones in the sample, more than 80% are singletons; the top ten hold roughly 7.8%. Material for sequencing was peripheral blood. Receptor source: an elderly woman with COVID-19, enrolled during active disease.

This clone was detected only a few times. This chain links TRBV27 with TRBJ2-7; TRBD2 aligns across 16 bases. The CDR3 is 21 amino acids. V gave up 1 base and J gave up 3 bases; unmatched junction bases: 15. Germline CDR1 MNHEY, CDR2 SMNVEV (reference sequence). In DNA form, the CDR3 reads TGTGCCAGCAGTTTATACCCCCCCGGGACTAGCGGGAGGGCCCTCAGCTACGAGCAGTACTTC. The encoded protein is CASSLYPPGTSGRALSYEQYF.

The chain combines TRBV6-5 with TRBJ2-7; D might be TRBD1 (6 bases). V was shortened by 5 bases and J by 4 bases, with 18 bases between the two germline ends. Per germline, CDR1 MNHEY and CDR2 SVGAGI. The CDR3 is made up of 15 amino acids. The CDR3 DNA follows: TGTGCCAGCAGTACCCTGGGGCAGGGGAAGTACGAGCAGTACTTC. Its translation is CASSTLGQGKYEQYF.

This clone was counted only a few times. The rearrangement joins TRBV14 to TRBJ1-2, with a weak D call TRBD1 (6 bases). Germline V gene lookup returns CDR1 SGHDN and CDR2 FVKESK. The V gene lost 4 bases and the J gene lost 4 bases, with 10 bases spanning the gap. This CDR3 has 13 residues. CDR3 sequence (DNA): TGTGCCAGCAGCCGTGGACAGTTCTATGGCTACACCTTC. This gives the protein CASSRGQFYGYTF. The full variable domain, completed using reference TRBV14 and TRBJ1-2, is EAGVTQFPSHSVIEKGQTVTLRCDPISGHDNLYWYRRVMGKEIKFLLHFVKESKQDESGMPNNRFLAERTGGTYSTLKVQPAELEDSGVYFCASSRGQFYGYTFGSGTRLTVV.

The V call is TRBV13, the J call TRBJ2-7; 9 nucleotides agree with TRBD2. V shed 4 bases, J shed 4 bases, and the junction held 8 bases outside the gene matches. Germline V gene sequence: CDR1 PRHDT, CDR2 FYEKMQ (reference sequence). The length of the CDR3 is 15 residues. The CDR3 sequence: CASSSRAGGAYEQYF. CDR3 nucleotide sequence: TGTGCCAGCAGCTCCCGGGCGGGGGGGGCTTACGAGCAGTACTTC.

The rearrangement joins TRBV15 to TRBJ1-4; D is ambiguous. This CDR3 contains 15 residues. Between the trimmed V and J ends, which lost 5 bases and 0 bases, there was a span of 10 bases. CDR1 LNHNV and CDR2 YYDKDF come from the germline V gene (reference sequence). CDR3 DNA: TGTGCCACCAGCCTGGGGAGCGCAACTAATGAAAAACTGTTTTTT. Protein product: CATSLGSATNEKLFF. The entire variable domain, with the rest obtained from reference TRBV15 and TRBJ1-4, is as follows: DAMVIQNPRYQVTQFGKPVTLSCSQTLNHNVMYWYQQKSSQAPKLLFHYYDKDFNNEADTPDNFQSRRPNTSFCFLDIRSPGLGDTAMYLCATSLGSATNEKLFFGSGTQLSVL.

The chain employs TRBV18 and TRBJ1-4, with 8 bases that match TRBD1. Trimming removed 4 bases from V and 8 bases from J; junction bases left unmatched: 6. Germline loops: CDR1 KGHSH, CDR2 LQKENI. The CDR3 is 14 residues long. The CDR3 protein is CASSLLDRAEKLFF. In DNA, the CDR3 is TGTGCCAGCTCACTGCTGGACAGGGCAGAAAAACTGTTTTTT.

The V call is TRBV28, the J call TRBJ1-1; 7 bases are shared with TRBD1. V dropped 6 bases and J dropped 9; count of bases not matched to a gene: 7. Germline V gene sequence: CDR1 MDHEN, CDR2 SYDVKM. The CDR3 length is 12 residues. CDR3 coding DNA: TGTGCCAGCAGCCGCCAGGGGGATCAAGCTTTCTTT. The encoded protein is CASSRQGDQAFF.

The V gene is TRBV9, the J gene TRBJ2-1; 10 positions match TRBD2. This CDR3 contains 15 residues. With V trimmed by 0 bases and J by 9 bases, 6 bases remained unmatched. The germline V gene encodes CDR1 SGDLS and CDR2 YYNGEE. CDR3 in amino acids: CASSVDLAGVSEQFF. As DNA, the CDR3 is TGTGCCAGCAGCGTAGATCTAGCGGGAGTTTCTGAGCAGTTCTTC.

As DNA, the CDR3 is TGTGCCAGCAGTCTTGGACAGGGGGACGGCTACACCTTC. Translating gives CASSLGQGDGYTF. The V and J genes are TRBV6-5 and TRBJ1-2; 10 bases are a match to TRBD1. The germline CDR1 and CDR2 sequences are MNHEY and SVGAGI. The CDR3 has 13 residues. Trimming took 5 bases from V and 8 from J; bases not matched to a gene: 5.

This clone was counted a single time. V usage is TRBV5-1 and J usage is TRBJ1-6; D is unresolved. Germline lookup yields CDR1 SGHRS and CDR2 YFSETQ. The V gene lost 7 bases and the J gene lost 9 bases, with 11 bases spanning the gap. The CDR3 consists of 12 residues. CDR3 DNA sequence: TGCGCCAGCCGGGAAGAAGGTTCACCCCTCCACTTT. Protein product: CASREEGSPLHF.

This rearrangement joins TRBV4-1 to TRBJ1-6; D uncertain. V lost 1 base to trimming and J lost 7 bases, with 8 bases between them. CDR1 and CDR2 (germline): MGHRA, YSYEKL. The CDR3 covers 14 residues. The DNA for the CDR3 is TGCGCCAGCAGCCAAGGAGGCAGAAATTCACCCCTCCACTTT. This encodes CASSQGGRNSPLHF.

As to this clone: A read error may account for a junction end that differs from germline. The chain carries TRBV5-4 and TRBJ1-2; 7 bases line up with TRBD1. The germline V gene encodes CDR1 SGHNT and CDR2 YYREEE (reference sequence). The CDR3 has 16 residues. The CDR3 DNA follows: TGTGCCAGCACCGCGGCCGGACAGGCATCTAAATATGGCTACACCTTC. Protein product: CASTAAGQASKYGYTF.

Only one count was recorded for this clone. This chain joins TRBV9 and TRBJ2-5; TRBD2 matches at 8 bases. The germline V gene has CDR1 SGDLS and CDR2 YYNGEE. V lost 2 bases, J lost 5 bases, and 5 bases stayed unmatched. The CDR3 sequence is 14 residues long. CDR3: CASSVRAGAETQYF. The CDR3 DNA sequence: TGTGCCAGCAGCGTTCGAGCGGGGGCTGAGACCCAGTACTTC.

The chain combines TRBV29-1 with TRBJ2-1; 9 nucleotides agree with TRBD2. J lost 15 bases, V lost 6 bases, and 18 bases had no gene match. Germline CDR1 is SQVTM and CDR2 is ANQGSEA. The CDR3 extends over 14 amino acids. The CDR3 reads CSVVTGASGTSGFF. The CDR3, as DNA: TGCAGCGTCGTGACTGGGGCTAGCGGGACCTCGGGGTTCTTC.

This chain uses TRBV20-1 with TRBJ2-1, with 7 bases aligning to TRBD2. Trimming cost V 3 bases and J 10 bases; bases outside gene matches: 9. The CDR3 sequence is 13 residues long. Germline V gene sequence: CDR1 DFQATT, CDR2 SNEGSKA (reference sequence). CDR3 in DNA: TGCAGTGCTAGTGTACTAGCGCCTATCGAGCAGTTCTTC. This encodes CSASVLAPIEQFF.

This rearrangement joins TRBV20-1 to TRBJ2-5, with D perhaps matching TRBD1 (5 bases). The CDR3 has 11 residues. CDR1 and CDR2 from the germline V gene are DFQATT and SNEGSKA (reference sequence). Trimming took 7 bases from V and 5 from J, leaving 11 bases between them. As DNA, the CDR3 is TGCAGTGGAAGGGGAAGGGAGACCCAGTACTTC. Amino acid sequence: CSGRGRETQYF.

The V gene is TRBV18, the J gene TRBJ2-6; 11 bases are shared with TRBD2. CDR1 and CDR2 from the germline V gene are KGHSH and LQKENI. The V and J ends lost 5 bases and 0 bases, in that order; junction bases with no gene match: 3. The length of the CDR3 is 17 residues. The CDR3 DNA reads as TGTGCCAGCTCAACACTAGCGGGGGCCTCTGGGGCCAACGTCCTGACTTTC. Protein: CASSTLAGASGANVLTF.

The chain employs TRBV9 and TRBJ2-1, with TRBD2 identical over 11 bases. The length of the CDR3 is 16 residues. V gave up 3 bases and J gave up 6 bases; unmatched junction bases: 8. The germline CDR1 and CDR2 sequences are SGDLS and YYNGEE. The CDR3 reads CASSARAGTSGNEQFF. For the CDR3, the DNA is TGTGCCAGCAGCGCAAGGGCCGGGACTAGCGGCAATGAGCAGTTCTTC. The full variable domain, with the rest looked up from reference TRBV9 and TRBJ2-1, is DSGVTQTPKHLITATGQRVTLRCSPRSGDLSVYWYQQSLDQGLQFLIQYYNGEERAKGNILERFSAQQFPDLHSELNLSSLELGDSALYFCASSARAGTSGNEQFFGPGTRLTVL.

The rearrangement joins TRBV6-1 to TRBJ1-5; D ambiguous. V was pared by 1 base and J by 0 bases, with 7 bases between. The CDR3 extends over 15 amino acids. Germline CDR1 reads MNHNS; CDR2 reads SASEGT. The CDR3 DNA reads as TGTGCCAGCAGTGAAGGCTCCAGTAGCAATCAGCCCCAGCATTTT. As protein: CASSEGSSSNQPQHF.

The chain has TRBV11-2 and TRBJ2-7; the match to TRBD2 covers 8 bases. CDR3 size: 13 residues. Germline V gene sequence: CDR1 SGHAT, CDR2 FQNNGV. Unmatched junction bases numbered 7, after V lost 5 bases and J lost 7 bases. As DNA, the CDR3 is TGTGCCAGCAGCCGGGGGGGCCCGCGGGAGCAGTACTTC. Protein: CASSRGGPREQYF.

The J gene is TRBJ1-5, the V gene TRBV11-2; D remains ambiguous. The CDR3 length is 12 residues. V was clipped by 3 bases and J by 7 bases, with 7 bases between them. Germline CDR1 SGHAT, CDR2 FQNNGV. The CDR3 nucleotides read TGTGCCAGCAGCTTCACGGGGCAGCCCCAGCATTTT. Protein sequence: CASSFTGQPQHF.

In DNA form, the CDR3 reads TGTGCCAGCAGCTTAGGGCCCAGGGGAGAAGCTTTCTTT. Protein sequence: CASSLGPRGEAFF. V is TRBV7-8 and J is TRBJ1-1, with a weak D call TRBD1 (6 bases). In germline, CDR1 is SGHVS, CDR2 FQNEAQ. Trimming removed 1 base at V and 8 bases at J, with 11 bases between. The CDR3 spans 13 residues.

V is TRBV4-2 and J is TRBJ1-1, with a tentative D call TRBD1 (6 bases). The V gene lost 4 bases and the J gene lost 8 bases, with 11 bases spanning the gap. The CDR3 consists of 12 residues. Germline lookup yields CDR1 LGHNA and CDR2 YNFKEQ. The CDR3 nucleotides read TGTGCCAGCAGCCTGTGGGGGACAGAAGCTTTCTTT. Protein product: CASSLWGTEAFF.

With regard to this clone: One end of the junction is discordant with germline, which a read error may explain. Other DNA sequences within the sample encode an identical CDR3. The chain combines TRBV3-1 (or the pseudogene TRBV3-2) with TRBJ2-7; D is uncertain. This CDR3 is built from 12 residues. The germline CDR1 and CDR2 sequences are LGHDT and YNNKEL (reference sequence). The CDR3 reads CASSQGPYEQYF. CDR3 in DNA: TGTGCCAGCAGTCAAGGGCCCTACGAGCAGTACTTC.

The chain uses TRBV19 and TRBJ2-1; TRBD2 matches at 11 bases. Germline-derived CDR1 and CDR2 are LNHDA and SQIVND (reference sequence). CDR3 length equals 15 residues. V dropped 4 bases and J dropped 7; count of bases not matched to a gene: 6. The CDR3 nucleotides read TGTGCCAGTAGTAAGGCGCGGACTAGCGGGAATGAGCAGTTCTTC. Encoded protein: CASSKARTSGNEQFF.

The chain employs TRBV5-1 and TRBJ1-1, with D uncertain. The CDR3 runs to 12 residues. The V and J ends lost 2 bases and 5 bases respectively, with 7 bases between them. CDR1 and CDR2 from the germline V gene are SGHRS and YFSETQ. The CDR3 DNA reads TGCGCCAGCAGCTTTGGGCAAACTGAAGCTTTCTTT. Protein sequence: CASSFGQTEAFF.

The chain couples TRBV5-1 to TRBJ2-1; the D gene is possibly TRBD1 (6 bases). V shed 4 bases and J shed 5 bases, with 10 bases lying between them. Germline V gene lookup returns CDR1 SGHRS and CDR2 YFSETQ. The CDR3 runs to 13 residues. CDR3 DNA sequence: TGCGCCAGCAGCCGGACAGCCGACAATGAGCAGTTCTTC. This gives the protein CASSRTADNEQFF. Complete variable domain (other parts from reference TRBV5-1 and TRBJ2-1): KAGVTQTPRYLIKTRGQQVTLSCSPISGHRSVSWYQQTPGQGLQFLFEYFSETQRNKGNFPGRFSGRQFSNSRSEMNVSTLELGDSALYLCASSRTADNEQFFGPGTRLTVL.